These 12 T cell receptor beta chains came from one sample sequenced in a study of T cells in Graves' hyperthyroidism and ophthalmopathy. Authors of the study amplified TCR beta CDR3 regions from RNA transcripts. Primed by the HTBI set, a first-round RT-PCR was run on the TCR CDR3. TCRdb fed the multiplex PCR reads into MiXCR, producing one record per CDR3 protein. The sample lists 300,000 to 500,000 distinct CDR3 sequences; over 12% were seen once. The sample taken for sequencing was blood. These receptors were collected from a man in his forties or fifties with Graves' ophthalmopathy.

This clonotype was detected ten times or more. The V gene is TRBV28, the J gene TRBJ2-7; 9 bases fit TRBD2. Trimming removed 5 bases from V and 1 base from J; junction bases left unmatched: 9. The germline V gene has CDR1 MDHEN and CDR2 SYDVKM. This CDR3 comprises 16 residues. CDR3 sequence (DNA): TGTGCCAGCAGTCCCCATAGCGGGAGCGTATCCTACGAGCAGTACTTC. Translating it yields CASSPHSGSVSYEQYF.

To note about this clonotype: A much larger clone differs by one base, so this may be a read error. The chain has TRBV7-2 and TRBJ2-3; D may be TRBD2 (6 bases). The CDR3 has 14 residues. CDR1 and CDR2 (germline): SGHTA, FQGNSA. The CDR3: CVSSSGPRGNTQYF. The CDR3 DNA sequence: TGTGTCAGCAGCTCAGGTCCCCGGGGGAATACGCAGTATTTT.

This clonotype has a single count. The chain recombines TRBV5-1 with TRBJ2-3; 10 nucleotides align to TRBD2. Per the germline V gene, CDR1 is SGHRS and CDR2 is YFSETQ. The CDR3 totals 13 residues. The ends lost 4 bases at V and 7 bases at J; junction bases unmatched: 3. The CDR3 protein is CASSPSGSYTQYF. DNA of the CDR3: TGCGCCAGCAGCCCTAGCGGGAGTTATACGCAGTATTTT.

This chain connects TRBV29-1 to TRBJ1-5; no clear D gene. Trimming shortened V by 5 bases and J by 4 bases, and 12 bases separated the two germline ends. The germline V gene encodes CDR1 SQVTM and CDR2 ANQGSEA. The CDR3 is made up of 13 amino acids. CDR3 loop: CSVLIGGNQPQHF. CDR3 coding DNA: TGCAGCGTTTTGATAGGTGGGAATCAGCCCCAGCATTTT.

The sample holds a few counts of this clonotype. This chain connects TRBV20-1 to TRBJ2-3; perhaps TRBD2 as D (6 bases). With 4 bases removed from V and 0 bases from J, the gap between germline ends came to 14 bases. The CDR3 totals 15 residues. CDR1 is DFQATT, CDR2 SNEGSKA, per germline (reference sequence). In DNA, the CDR3 is TGCAGTGCTATTGTTAGCGGAGTCAGCACAGATACGCAGTATTTT. Amino acid sequence: CSAIVSGVSTDTQYF.

The sample holds many counts of this clonotype. The chain has TRBV3-1 and TRBJ2-3, with TRBD2 identical over 16 bases. The ends lost 1 base at V and 6 bases at J; junction bases unmatched: 4. Per germline, CDR1 LGHDT and CDR2 YNNKEL (reference sequence). There are 17 residues in the CDR3. CDR3 sequence (DNA): TGTGCCAGCAGCCAAGGGGGACTAGCGGGAGGGCGTGATACGCAGTATTTT. Encoded protein: CASSQGGLAGGRDTQYF.

Note on this clonotype: A clone one base away is much larger, so this may be a read error. V gene TRBV18 combines with J gene TRBJ2-1, with D uncertain. CDR1 and CDR2 (germline): KGHSH, LQKENI. The CDR3 runs 18 residues. DNA for the CDR3: TGTGCCAGCTCACCACCGGTTTCTACTATCTCCGTCGCCAATGAGCAGTCCTTC. Amino acid sequence: CASSPPVSTISVANEQSF.

In its sample, this clonotype was seen many times. The rearrangement joins TRBV30 to TRBJ2-7; 8 bases agree with TRBD1. Germline CDR1 reads GTSNPN; CDR2 reads SVGIG (reference sequence). V lost 5 bases to trimming and J lost 1 base; unmatched junction nucleotides: 7. The CDR3 runs 14 residues. The CDR3 DNA follows: TGTGCCTGGGGAGTTTGGACAGGGTCCTACGAGCAGTACTTC. Translating it yields CAWGVWTGSYEQYF.

This clonotype was picked up a small number of times. The chain carries TRBV6-5 and TRBJ2-7; 8 bases line up with TRBD2. Germline values: CDR1 MNHEY, CDR2 SVGAGI. The CDR3 is 17 amino acids. V gave up 3 bases and J gave up 3 bases; unmatched junction bases: 13. This CDR3 reads CASSYITGREGFYEQYF. As DNA, the CDR3 is TGTGCCAGCAGTTATATTACAGGACGGGAGGGGTTCTACGAGCAGTACTTC.

The rearrangement joins TRBV5-4 to TRBJ2-1; 11 nucleotides agree with TRBD1. With V trimmed by 1 base and J by 4 bases, 10 bases remained unmatched. CDR1 is SGHNT and CDR2 is YYREEE in the germline V gene (reference sequence). The CDR3 spans 18 residues. In nucleotides, the CDR3 is TGTGCCAGCAGCTTGTGGGTCACCGGGACAGGGGGTTACAATGAGCAGTTCTTC. This sequence encodes CASSLWVTGTGGYNEQFF.

The rearrangement uses TRBV19 and TRBJ1-1; D is uncertain. The CDR3 loop spans 13 amino acids. Germline CDR1 and CDR2: LNHDA and SQIVND (reference sequence). Trimming took 4 bases from V and 4 from J, leaving 10 bases between them. CDR3 residues: CASSSGFRTEAFF. The CDR3 bases are TGTGCCAGTAGTAGCGGATTTCGCACTGAAGCTTTCTTT. Based on the CDR3 plus reference TRBV19 and TRBJ1-1, the full variable domain is DGGITQSPKYLFRKEGQNVTLSCEQNLNHDAMYWYRQDPGQGLRLIYYSQIVNDFQKGDIAEGYSVSREKKESFPLTVTSAQKNPTAFYLCASSSGFRTEAFFGQGTRLTVV.

This clonotype was seen at least ten times. This chain joins TRBV5-6 and TRBJ2-3; unclear D gene. The CDR3 contains 16 residues. V was shortened by 0 bases and J by 0 bases, with 11 bases between the two germline ends. The germline CDR1 and CDR2 sequences are SGHDT and YYEEEE. CDR3 residues: CASSLAWQQSTDTQYF. The CDR3 DNA reads TGTGCCAGCAGCTTGGCCTGGCAGCAGAGCACAGATACGCAGTATTTT.